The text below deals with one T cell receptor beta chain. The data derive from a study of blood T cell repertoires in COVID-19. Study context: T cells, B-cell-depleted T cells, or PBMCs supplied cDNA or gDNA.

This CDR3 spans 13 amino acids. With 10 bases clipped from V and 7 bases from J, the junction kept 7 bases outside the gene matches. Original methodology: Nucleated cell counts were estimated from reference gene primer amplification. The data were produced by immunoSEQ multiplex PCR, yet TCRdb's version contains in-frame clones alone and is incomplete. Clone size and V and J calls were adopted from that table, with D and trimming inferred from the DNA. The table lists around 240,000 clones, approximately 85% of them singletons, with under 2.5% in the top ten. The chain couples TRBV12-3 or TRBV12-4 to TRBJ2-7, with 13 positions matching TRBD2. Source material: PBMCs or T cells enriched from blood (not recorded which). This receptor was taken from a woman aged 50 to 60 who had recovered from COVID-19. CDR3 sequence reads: CATRTSGSGEQYF. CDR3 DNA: TGTGCCACCAGGACTAGCGGGAGTGGTGAGCAGTACTTC.